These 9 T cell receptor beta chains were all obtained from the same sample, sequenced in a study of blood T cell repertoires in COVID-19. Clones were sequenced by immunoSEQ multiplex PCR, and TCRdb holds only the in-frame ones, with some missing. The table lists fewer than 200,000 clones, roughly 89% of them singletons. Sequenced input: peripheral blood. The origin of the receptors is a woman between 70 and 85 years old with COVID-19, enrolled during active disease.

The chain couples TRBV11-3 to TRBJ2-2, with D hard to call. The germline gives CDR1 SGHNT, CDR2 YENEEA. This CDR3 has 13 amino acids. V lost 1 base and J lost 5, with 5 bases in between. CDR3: CASSLATTGELFF. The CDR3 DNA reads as TGTGCCAGCAGCTTAGCGACAACCGGGGAGCTGTTTTTT.

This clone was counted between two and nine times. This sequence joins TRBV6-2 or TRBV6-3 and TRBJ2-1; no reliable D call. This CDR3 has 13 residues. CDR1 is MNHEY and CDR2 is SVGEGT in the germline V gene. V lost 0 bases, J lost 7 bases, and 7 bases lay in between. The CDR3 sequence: CASSYSSPNEQFF. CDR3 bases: TGTGCCAGCAGTTACTCGAGTCCTAATGAGCAGTTCTTC.

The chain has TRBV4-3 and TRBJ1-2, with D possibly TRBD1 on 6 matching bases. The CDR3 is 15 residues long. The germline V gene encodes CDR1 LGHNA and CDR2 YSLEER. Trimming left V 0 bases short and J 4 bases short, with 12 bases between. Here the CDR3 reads CASSQDNNRVYGYTF. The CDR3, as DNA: TGCGCCAGCAGCCAAGATAACAACAGGGTCTATGGCTACACCTTC.

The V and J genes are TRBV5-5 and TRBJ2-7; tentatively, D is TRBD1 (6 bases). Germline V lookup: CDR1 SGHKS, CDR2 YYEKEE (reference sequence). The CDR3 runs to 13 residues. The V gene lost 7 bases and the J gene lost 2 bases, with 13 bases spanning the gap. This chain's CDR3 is CASSRDTTYEQYF. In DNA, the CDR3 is TGTGCCAGCTCCCGGGACACCACCTACGAGCAGTACTTC.

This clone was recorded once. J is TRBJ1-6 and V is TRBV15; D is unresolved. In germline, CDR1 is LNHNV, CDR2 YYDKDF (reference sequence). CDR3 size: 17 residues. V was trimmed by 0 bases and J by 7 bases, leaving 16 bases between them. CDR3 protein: CATSREISVRRNSPLHF. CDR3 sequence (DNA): TGTGCCACCAGCAGAGAGATTAGCGTCCGGAGAAATTCACCCCTCCACTTT.

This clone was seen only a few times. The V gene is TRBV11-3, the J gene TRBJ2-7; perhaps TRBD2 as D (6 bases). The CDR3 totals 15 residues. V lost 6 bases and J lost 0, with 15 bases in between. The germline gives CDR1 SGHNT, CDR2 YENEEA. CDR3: CASSVSGSSSYEQYF. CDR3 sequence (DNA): TGTGCCAGCAGTGTGTCCGGGAGTTCCTCCTACGAGCAGTACTTC.

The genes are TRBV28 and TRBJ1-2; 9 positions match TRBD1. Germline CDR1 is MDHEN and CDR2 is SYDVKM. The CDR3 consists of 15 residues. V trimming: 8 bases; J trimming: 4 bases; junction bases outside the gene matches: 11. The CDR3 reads CASGAAGQGGYGYTF. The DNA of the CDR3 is TGTGCCAGCGGAGCGGCGGGACAGGGCGGCTATGGCTACACCTTC.

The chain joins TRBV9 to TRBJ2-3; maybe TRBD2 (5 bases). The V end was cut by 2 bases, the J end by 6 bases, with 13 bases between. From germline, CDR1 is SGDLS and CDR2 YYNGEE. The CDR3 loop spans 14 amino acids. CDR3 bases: TGTGCCAGCAGCGTCAAGGTAGGGAGCGATACGCAGTATTTT. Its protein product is CASSVKVGSDTQYF.

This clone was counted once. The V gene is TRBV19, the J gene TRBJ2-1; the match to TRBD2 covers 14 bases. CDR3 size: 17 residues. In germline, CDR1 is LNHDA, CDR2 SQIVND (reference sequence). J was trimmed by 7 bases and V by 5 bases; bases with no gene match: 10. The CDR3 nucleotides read TGTGCCAGTAGTCTGATAGGGACTAGCGGGAGTAAGAATGAGCAGTTCTTC. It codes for CASSLIGTSGSKNEQFF.